This T cell receptor beta chain appears in the sequencing data of a study of blood T cell repertoires in COVID-19. TCRdb's table, derived via immunoSEQ multiplex PCR, lists solely in-frame clones and lacks some. The table shows hundreds of thousands of clones, with 87% occurring only once. Cohorts were based on clinical histories the participants reported. This CDR3 region has 17 residues. In germline, CDR1 is SGHVS, CDR2 FQNEAQ. Trimming removed 4 bases from V and 0 bases from J; junction bases left unmatched: 9. This TCR was recovered from a woman aged 18-29 years who had recovered from COVID-19. The sample was PBMCs or T cells enriched from blood (not recorded which). The V and J genes are TRBV7-8 and TRBJ1-3; TRBD1 aligns across 7 bases. CDR3 amino acids: CASSYPADRSSGNTIYF. DNA for the CDR3: TGTGCCAGCAGCTACCCCGCGGACAGGAGCTCTGGAAACACCATATATTTT.